The 4 T cell receptor beta chains below all came from one sample that was sequenced in a study of post-analysis software for immune sequencing data. Findings of the study overall: Roughly 5 TRBV segments, TRBV5-6, TRBV5-1 and TRBV20-1 among them, were found more frequent in patients than controls.

Prepared libraries of TCR beta cDNA carried unique molecular identifiers. TCRdb recomputed calls from the PCR reads with MiXCR, one row per CDR3 protein. The sample holds about 820,000 distinct CDR3 sequences; approximately 50% are singletons and the top ten take approximately 4.3%. The antigens for these receptors are not known. Sequenced: blood. The source of these receptors is a girl aged 10 to 17 with multiple sclerosis.

This chain links TRBV6-5 with TRBJ1-2, with D perhaps TRBD1 (6 bases). The germline CDR1 and CDR2 sequences are MNHEY and SVGAGI. Trimming cost V 6 bases and J 7 bases, with 18 bases left between them. The CDR3 has 14 residues. CDR3 protein: CASRQGGAGSGYTF. The DNA of the CDR3 is TGTGCCAGCAGACAAGGGGGGGCCGGGTCTGGCTACACCTTC.

The V call is TRBV7-2, the J call TRBJ2-7, with 9 bases lining up with TRBD2. Germline values: CDR1 SGHTA, CDR2 FQGNSA. After removal of 6 bases from V and 0 bases from J, the junction contained 9 bases not matched to a gene. The CDR3 is 16 amino acids. The CDR3 DNA is TGTGCCAGCAGTCTCCAAGCGGGGGGATCCTCCTACGAGCAGTACTTC. It codes for CASSLQAGGSSYEQYF.

This chain uses TRBV5-1 with TRBJ1-6, with TRBD1 identical over 12 bases. Per the germline V gene, CDR1 is SGHRS and CDR2 is YFSETQ. V shed 1 base and J 10 bases; nucleotides not matched to a gene: 18. The CDR3 loop spans 20 amino acids. The CDR3 loop is CASSLTVPGTGGAGGSPLHF. The CDR3 region has the DNA TGCGCCAGCAGCTTGACGGTTCCTGGGACAGGGGGCGCCGGGGGGTCACCCCTCCACTTT.

The chain links TRBV2 to TRBJ2-1, with D maybe TRBD1 (7 bases). The CDR3 runs to 18 residues. V gave up 0 bases and J gave up 8 bases, with 23 bases separating them. Looked up from germline, CDR1 is SNHLY and CDR2 is FYNNEI. The CDR3 loop reads CASSEALLAGGVLDEQFF. The CDR3 bases are TGTGCCAGCAGTGAAGCACTACTAGCAGGGGGAGTTCTCGATGAGCAGTTCTTC.